Listed below are T cell receptor beta chains from one sample, sequenced in a study of T cells expressing NK-cell markers. Using the 5' RACE reads, TCRdb records one entry per CDR3 protein without DNA. This sample's table reports roughly 180,000 distinct CDR3 sequences. The sample taken for sequencing was blood T cells: a sorted CD56 or NKG2C T cell subset, CD4+ or CD8+ T cells, or bulk PBMC T cells (not recorded which). These receptors all come from a man aged 18-70 years in good health. Both conserved end residues are part of each CDR3.

v_call	j_call	cdr3_aa
TRBV20-1	TRBJ1-5	CSAWEGEPGQPQHF
TRBV7-8	TRBJ2-4	CASSLASGVNYNAKNIQYF
TRBV12-3/TRBV12-4	TRBJ2-7	CASSLELAGASYEQYF
TRBV12-3/TRBV12-4	TRBJ2-1	CASSLGGDRKNEQFF
TRBV21-1	TRBJ2-5	CASSKGGTKRSETQYF
TRBV7-9	TRBJ2-7	CASSAGQEINYEQYF
TRBV6-5	TRBJ1-2	CASSTSTGRYTF
TRBV19	TRBJ2-7	CASSICPGLAGTLLQYEQYF
TRBV6-4	TRBJ2-7	CASTRLAGGLEQYF
TRBV13	TRBJ2-1	CASSLSSRLERFF
TRBV4-1	TRBJ1-1	CASSQGQNLNTEAFF
TRBV6-5	TRBJ2-2	CASSYDGSGANTGELFF
TRBV28	TRBJ1-4	CAQLRQGNEKLFF
TRBV28	TRBJ2-1	CASSPHPGTSGGGGEQFF
TRBV7-9	TRBJ2-1	CASSYAGRSGDEQFF
TRBV5-5	TRBJ1-6	CASSLKAGRNSPLHF
TRBV3-1	TRBJ2-5	CASSQGGGAGETQYF
TRBV27	TRBJ2-7	CASSFQGVGHEQYF
TRBV5-1	TRBJ1-2	CASSLVQGPLYGYTF
TRBV30	TRBJ2-7	CAWSVGPGINEQYF
TRBV9	TRBJ2-7	CASSPRGTAAYEQYF
TRBV12-5	TRBJ2-7	CASGKTSGGASEQYF
TRBV27	TRBJ1-1	CASSFSPNTEAFF
TRBV5-6	TRBJ2-1	CASSTTGTAPDNEQFF
TRBV7-9	TRBJ1-2	CASSLEAGIYGYTF
TRBV6-1	TRBJ2-1	CASSENGGGADEQFF
TRBV15	TRBJ1-5	CATRDTNQPQHF
TRBV12-3/TRBV12-4	TRBJ1-1	CASSLARSNTEAFF
TRBV2	TRBJ1-4	CASRPPWGHEDEKLFF
TRBV12-3/TRBV12-4	TRBJ2-3	CASSSPTLRGGADTQYF
TRBV5-1	TRBJ1-1	CASSGSGTGFPEAFF
TRBV20-1	TRBJ2-7	CSASIIYEQYF
TRBV5-5	TRBJ2-3	CASSLRLAEVTDTQYF
TRBV12-3/TRBV12-4	TRBJ2-7	CASSFTGTGSGQYF
TRBV28	TRBJ2-1	CASSANFEAYNEQFF
TRBV27	TRBJ2-7	CASSPRGTGFYEQYF
TRBV20-1	TRBJ2-1	CSAVGTSGVLYNEQFF
TRBV20-1	TRBJ1-2	CSVVPYGGYTF
TRBV5-1	TRBJ1-4	CASRVQGTVNEKLFF
TRBV24-1	TRBJ2-3	CATSDPGQDSTDTQYF
TRBV7-8	TRBJ1-1	CASSLLGISVWLDDTEAFF
TRBV4-1	TRBJ2-3	CASSQDREVDTQYF
TRBV27	TRBJ1-6	CASRRRGPNSPLHF
TRBV7-9	TRBJ1-2	CASSFPRDGYTF
TRBV2	TRBJ2-7	CASSPRMTGSGSYEQYF
TRBV14	TRBJ1-1	CASSPLFDRGLTTEAFF
TRBV11-2	TRBJ2-2	CASSLDTGTSGDGELFF
TRBV27	TRBJ2-5	CASSLARRAQETQYF
TRBV20-1	TRBJ2-2	CSARDRWGYTGELFF
TRBV12-5	TRBJ2-7	CASGFPRGSSYEQYF